This TCR beta chain was documented in a study of T cell responses to AZD1222 COVID-19 vaccine. Study outcomes and limitations: Nearly half of spike-specific TCRs reportedly target unmutated variant regions.

As for this clone: Its specificity is unknown.

J gave up 0 bases and V 8 bases, and 6 bases lay outside the gene matches. This CDR3 spans 14 amino acids. Per the germline V gene, CDR1 is MNHEY and CDR2 is SVGAGI. Here immunoSEQ multiplex PCR was the method, and the copy in TCRdb shows in-frame clones only, minus some. In the table there are some 18,000 clones, roughly four fifths of which are singletons. The sequences come from peripheral blood, collected 28 days after the second AZD1222 dose. This chain links TRBV6-5 with TRBJ1-1, with 7 bases fitting TRBD1. The TCR sequence derives from an adult who received the AZD1222 COVID-19 vaccine. The DNA of the CDR3 is TGTGCCAGCGCCCTGGGACAGATGAACACTGAAGCTTTCTTT. Amino acid sequence: CASALGQMNTEAFF.